A single sample is the source of the 8 T cell receptor beta chains below, sequenced in a study of blood T cell repertoires in COVID-19. Here immunoSEQ multiplex PCR was the method, and the copy in TCRdb shows in-frame clones only, minus some. The data show roughly 410,000 clones, 70% to 90% seen once. Material for sequencing was peripheral blood. These TCRs come from an older woman with COVID-19, enrolled during active disease.

The chain recombines TRBV5-4 with TRBJ2-2; 11 bases match TRBD1. The CDR3 is 18 residues long. Germline V gene data show CDR1 as SGHNT and CDR2 as YYREEE (reference sequence). J was trimmed by 2 bases and V by 7 bases; bases with no gene match: 13. CDR3 amino acids: CASGPGTGGHINTGELFF. For the CDR3, the DNA is TGTGCCAGCGGCCCCGGGACAGGGGGGCATATTAACACCGGGGAGCTGTTTTTT.

J is TRBJ2-1 and V is TRBV6-5; TRBD2 matches at 11 bases. The CDR3 is made up of 14 amino acids. Germline V CDR1 and CDR2: MNHEY, SVGAGI. Trimming cost V 6 bases and J 6 bases; bases outside gene matches: 4. The CDR3 DNA sequence: TGTGCCAGCAGCCTACTAGCGGGGGTCAATGAGCAGTTCTTC. It codes for CASSLLAGVNEQFF.

This chain links TRBV6-5 with TRBJ2-7; 7 bases are a match to TRBD2. V was clipped by 6 bases and J by 7 bases; unmatched bases: 9. This CDR3 region has 13 residues. CDR1 is MNHEY and CDR2 is SVGAGI in the germline V gene. The CDR3 sequence is CASRAGAAGEQYF. In nucleotides, the CDR3 is TGTGCCAGCAGGGCCGGAGCAGCGGGGGAGCAGTACTTC.

The gene calls are TRBV5-8 and TRBJ1-3, with 7 positions matching TRBD1. The CDR3 covers 18 residues. Trimming cost V 0 bases and J 4 bases; bases outside gene matches: 13. Germline CDR1 reads SGHTS; CDR2 reads YDEGEE. The CDR3 DNA reads TGTGCCAGCAGCTTGGAAGGCCTTCAGACAGGGTCCGGAAACACCATATATTTT. Amino acid sequence: CASSLEGLQTGSGNTIYF.

The V call is TRBV12-5, the J call TRBJ2-3; D call uncertain. CDR1 and CDR2 from the germline V gene are LGHNT and FRNRAP. The CDR3 has 13 residues. Trimming left V 0 bases short and J 3 bases short, with 4 bases between. The CDR3 DNA reads TGTGCTAGTGGTTTGGTCGGTACAGATACGCAGTATTTT. Its translation is CASGLVGTDTQYF.

The J gene is TRBJ2-2, the V gene TRBV5-8; 7 nucleotides match TRBD2. V dropped 5 bases and J dropped 4; count of bases not matched to a gene: 8. This CDR3 is built from 15 residues. CDR1 is SGHTS and CDR2 is YDEGEE in the germline V gene. CDR3: CASRGWRGITGELFF. The CDR3 DNA is TGTGCCAGCAGGGGTTGGCGGGGGATCACCGGGGAGCTGTTTTTT.

This clone showed up just once. This rearrangement joins TRBV9 to TRBJ1-3, with D maybe TRBD1 (5 bases). V dropped 4 bases and J dropped 0 bases, with 14 bases sitting between them. CDR1 is SGDLS and CDR2 is YYNGEE in the germline V gene. CDR3 size: 16 residues. Written as DNA, the CDR3 is TGTGCCAGCAGCATGCGGGACTCAGTCTCTGGAAACACCATATATTTT. Protein sequence: CASSMRDSVSGNTIYF. Based on the CDR3 plus reference TRBV9 and TRBJ1-3, the full variable domain is DSGVTQTPKHLITATGQRVTLRCSPRSGDLSVYWYQQSLDQGLQFLIQYYNGEERAKGNILERFSAQQFPDLHSELNLSSLELGDSALYFCASSMRDSVSGNTIYFGEGSWLTVV.

The chain carries TRBV7-9 and TRBJ1-6; TRBD1 might be the D (5 bases). The CDR3 totals 15 residues. Germline V gives CDR1 SEHNR, CDR2 FQNEAQ (reference sequence). The ends were cut back, 0 bases at V and 7 bases at J, with 10 bases in the middle. In nucleotides, the CDR3 is TGTGCCAGCAGCTTAGCTGGGGCGGAAAATTCACCCCTCCACTTT. Its protein product is CASSLAGAENSPLHF.